The 9 T cell receptor beta chains given below trace back to one sample, sequenced in a study of early T cells in non-severe SARS-CoV-2 infection (dated by TCRdb to the early 2020s). Preparation of the library involved 5' RACE. This sample was sequenced with a NextSeq 500. The public reads were reanalyzed by TCRdb: fastp trimming at Q25, MiXCR alignment, in-frame beta chains only. Identical CDR3 proteins give one entry, which carries the most common genes and DNA. The sample contains approximately 77,000 distinct CDR3 sequences, about 5% of them found a single time. The ten largest clonotypes hold 7.3% of the sample. The sequencing here drew on whole blood, taken at baseline. These receptor sequences come from an adult who was a healthcare worker with PCR-confirmed SARS-CoV-2 infection or an uninfected control (not recorded which).

As DNA, the CDR3 is TGTGCCACCAGCGGCCGGGGACTTTCGAACACCGGGGAGCTGTTTTTT. Protein product: CATSGRGLSNTGELFF. The V gene is TRBV15, the J gene TRBJ2-2; TRBD2 is a possible D gene (6 bases). The germline V gene has CDR1 LNHNV and CDR2 YYDKDF (reference sequence). The V gene lost 5 bases and the J gene lost 0 bases, with 13 bases spanning the gap. The length of the CDR3 is 16 residues.

This clonotype was seen ten or more times. This rearrangement joins TRBV4-1 to TRBJ2-6, with D unresolved. V shed 0 bases and J shed 2 bases, with 8 bases lying between them. Germline CDR1 reads MGHRA; CDR2 reads YSYEKL. The CDR3 has 16 amino acids. CDR3 bases: TGCGCCAGCAGCCAAGATGTCTCCCCTGGGGCCAACGTCCTGACTTTC. This translates into CASSQDVSPGANVLTF.

The sample holds a few counts of this clonotype. The chain combines TRBV6-5 with TRBJ2-1; D unresolved. Germline CDR1 MNHEY, CDR2 SVGAGI. Trimming removed 0 bases from V and 3 bases from J, with 6 bases in between. This CDR3 has 14 amino acids. The CDR3 here is CASSYSGRYNEQFF. The DNA of the CDR3 is TGTGCCAGCAGTTACTCGGGCCGCTACAATGAGCAGTTCTTC.

This clonotype was counted at least ten times. The chain carries TRBV20-1 and TRBJ1-2; possible D gene TRBD1, 6 bases. Germline V gene sequence: CDR1 DFQATT, CDR2 SNEGSKA (reference sequence). The length of the CDR3 is 12 residues. V was cut by 6 bases and J by 1 base, with 9 bases left in between. The CDR3 nucleotides are TGCAGTGCCCGGACAGTTAACTATGGCTACACCTTC. This encodes CSARTVNYGYTF.

In its sample, this clonotype was seen many times. The chain carries TRBV29-1 and TRBJ1-3; D remains unclear. Germline assignment: CDR1 SQVTM and CDR2 ANQGSEA. The ends were cut back, 4 bases at V and 3 bases at J, with 7 bases in the middle. The length of the CDR3 is 12 residues. CDR3 nucleotide sequence: TGCAGCGTTGGAGGCGTTGGAAACACCATATATTTT. Its protein is CSVGGVGNTIYF. The full variable domain, with the rest looked up from reference TRBV29-1 and TRBJ1-3, is SAVISQKPSRDICQRGTSLTIQCQVDSQVTMMFWYRQQPGQSLTLIATANQGSEATYESGFVIDKFPISRPNLTFSTLTVSNMSPEDSSIYLCSVGGVGNTIYFGEGSWLTVV.

This rearrangement joins TRBV7-2 to TRBJ2-5, with 9 bases aligning to TRBD1. The CDR3 has 15 residues. Germline values: CDR1 SGHTA, CDR2 FQGNSA. Unmatched junction bases numbered 8, after V lost 5 bases and J lost 4 bases. CDR3 residues: CASSDRGTGRETQYF. The CDR3 coding sequence is TGTGCCAGCAGCGACAGGGGGACAGGGAGAGAGACCCAGTACTTC. The entire variable domain, with the rest obtained from reference TRBV7-2 and TRBJ2-5, is as follows: GAGVSQSPSNKVTEKGKDVELRCDPISGHTALYWYRQSLGQGLEFLIYFQGNSAPDKSGLPSDRFSAERTGGSVSTLTIQRTQQEDSAVYLCASSDRGTGRETQYFGPGTRLLVL.

This clonotype was counted at least ten times. The V and J genes are TRBV19 and TRBJ1-5; 9 bases fit TRBD1. There are 16 residues in the CDR3. Per germline, CDR1 LNHDA and CDR2 SQIVND (reference sequence). Trimming removed 4 bases from V and 4 bases from J; junction bases left unmatched: 8. CDR3 sequence reads: CASSTHRDRANQPQHF. CDR3 bases: TGTGCCAGTAGTACTCACCGGGACAGGGCAAATCAGCCCCAGCATTTT.

This clonotype was seen only a few times. The chain has TRBV12-3 or TRBV12-4 and TRBJ2-1, with TRBD2 identical over 7 bases. CDR3 length: 15 residues. Germline trimming cut 7 bases from V and 6 bases from J; bases unmatched to any gene: 12. CDR3 sequence (DNA): TGTGCCAGCACCCTATGGTCTAGCGGTCCCAATGAGCAGTTCTTC. It encodes CASTLWSSGPNEQFF.

This clonotype was observed at least ten times. J is TRBJ1-5 and V is TRBV6-5; 9 bases are a match to TRBD1. The germline gives CDR1 MNHEY, CDR2 SVGAGI. The ends lost 6 bases at V and 2 bases at J; junction bases unmatched: 5. The CDR3 sequence is 15 residues long. For the CDR3, the DNA is TGTGCCAGCAGACCGGACAGGGGCGGCAATCAGCCCCAGCATTTT. Translating it yields CASRPDRGGNQPQHF.